This TCR beta chain stems from a study of blood T cell repertoires in COVID-19. At the level of the study: COVID-19 samples from acute and convalescent phases originated in the United States, Italy and Spain. The cDNA or gDNA used as material had been derived from T cells, B-cell-depleted T cells, or PBMCs.

Germline CDR1 SGDLS, CDR2 YYNGEE. V shed 2 bases, J shed 5 bases, and the junction held 5 bases outside the gene matches. The CDR3 runs 16 residues. In the source study's methods: Reference gene primer amplification gave nucleated cell count estimates. The protocol was immunoSEQ multiplex PCR, while the TCRdb copy is restricted to in-frame clones and leaves out a portion. V and J calls and clone size are as listed in that table; D and trimming were resolved from the DNA. This sample has tens of thousands of clones; approximately 78% occur once, and the top ten carry over 8.5%. The sequenced material came from peripheral blood. The source is a human donor in a cohort sampled during active COVID-19. The rearrangement uses TRBV9 and TRBJ2-3, with 13 bases matching TRBD2. The CDR3 nucleotides read TGTGCCAGCAGCGTCGGACTAGCGGGAGCGGGAGATACGCAGTATTTT. Translated, it gives CASSVGLAGAGDTQYF.